The source of this TCR beta chain is a study of sequential checkpoint blockade in melanoma. Trimming removed 4 bases from V and 5 bases from J, with 8 bases in between. The CDR3 totals 13 residues. Germline lookup yields CDR1 MNHEY and CDR2 SMNVEV (reference sequence). Stated treatment: randomized to nivolumab then ipilimumab (arm A) or the reverse (arm B). Assay: immunoSEQ multiplex PCR; the TCRdb copy retains only in-frame clones and omits some. The sample records 9,500 to 11,000 clones, nearly 80% being singletons. This sequence originates from a human donor with melanoma. The V gene is TRBV27, the J gene TRBJ2-2; a possible D gene is TRBD2 (5 bases). This sample comprised CD8+ T cells sorted from blood (inferred from file names), obtained from a patient given nivolumab and ipilimumab in sequence. The chain's CDR3 is CASSSKRTGELFF. In DNA, the CDR3 is TGTGCCAGCAGTTCGAAGCGGACCGGGGAGCTGTTTTTT.